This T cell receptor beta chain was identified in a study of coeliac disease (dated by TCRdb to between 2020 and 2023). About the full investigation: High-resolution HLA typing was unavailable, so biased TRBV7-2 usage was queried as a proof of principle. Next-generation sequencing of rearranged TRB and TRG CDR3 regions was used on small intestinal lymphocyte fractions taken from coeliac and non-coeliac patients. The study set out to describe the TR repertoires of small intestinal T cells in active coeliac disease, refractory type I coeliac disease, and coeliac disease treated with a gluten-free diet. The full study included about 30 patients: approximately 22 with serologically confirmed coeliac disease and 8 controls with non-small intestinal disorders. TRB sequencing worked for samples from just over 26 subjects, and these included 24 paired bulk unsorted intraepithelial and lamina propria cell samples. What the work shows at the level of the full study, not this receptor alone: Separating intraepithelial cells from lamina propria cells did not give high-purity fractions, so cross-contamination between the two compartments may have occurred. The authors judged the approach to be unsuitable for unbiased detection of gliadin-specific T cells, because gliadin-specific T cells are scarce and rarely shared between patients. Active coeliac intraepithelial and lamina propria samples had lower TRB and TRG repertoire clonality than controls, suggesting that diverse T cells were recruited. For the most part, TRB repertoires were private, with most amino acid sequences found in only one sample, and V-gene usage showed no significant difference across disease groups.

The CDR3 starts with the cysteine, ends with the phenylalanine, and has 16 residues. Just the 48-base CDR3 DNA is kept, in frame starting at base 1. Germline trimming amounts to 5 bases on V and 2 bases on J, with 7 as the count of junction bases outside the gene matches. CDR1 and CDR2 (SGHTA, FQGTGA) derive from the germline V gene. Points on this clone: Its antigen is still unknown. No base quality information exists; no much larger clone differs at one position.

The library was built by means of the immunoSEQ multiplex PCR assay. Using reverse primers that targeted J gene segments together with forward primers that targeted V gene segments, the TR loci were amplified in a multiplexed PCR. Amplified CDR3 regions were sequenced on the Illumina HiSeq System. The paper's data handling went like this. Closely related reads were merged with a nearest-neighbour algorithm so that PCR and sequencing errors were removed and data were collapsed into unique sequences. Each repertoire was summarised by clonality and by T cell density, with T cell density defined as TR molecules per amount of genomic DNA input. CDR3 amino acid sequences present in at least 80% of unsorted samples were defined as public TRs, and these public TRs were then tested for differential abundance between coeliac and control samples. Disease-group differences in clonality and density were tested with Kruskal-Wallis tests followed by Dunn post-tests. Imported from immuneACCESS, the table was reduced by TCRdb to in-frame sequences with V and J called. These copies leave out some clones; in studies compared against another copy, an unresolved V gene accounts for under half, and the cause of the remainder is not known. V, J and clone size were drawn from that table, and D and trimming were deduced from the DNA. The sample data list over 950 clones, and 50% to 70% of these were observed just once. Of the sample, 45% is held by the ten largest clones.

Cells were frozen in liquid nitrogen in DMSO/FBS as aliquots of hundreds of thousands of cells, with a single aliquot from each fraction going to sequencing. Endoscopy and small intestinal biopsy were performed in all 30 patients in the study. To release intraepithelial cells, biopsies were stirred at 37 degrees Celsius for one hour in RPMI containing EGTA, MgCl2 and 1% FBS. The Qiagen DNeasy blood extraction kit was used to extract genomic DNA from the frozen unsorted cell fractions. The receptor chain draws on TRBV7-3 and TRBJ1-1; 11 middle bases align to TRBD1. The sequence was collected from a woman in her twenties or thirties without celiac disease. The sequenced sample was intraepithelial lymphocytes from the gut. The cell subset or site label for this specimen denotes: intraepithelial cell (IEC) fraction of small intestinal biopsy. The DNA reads TGTGCCAGCAGCCAAGGGACAGGGGGGTCCAACACTGAAGCTTTCTTT. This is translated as CASSQGTGGSNTEAFF.